This T cell receptor beta chain emerged from a study of cytomegalovirus exposure and HLA in healthy donors. PCR involved 60 Vbeta and 13 Jbeta primers. The assay was immunoSEQ multiplex PCR, and TCRdb's table has in-frame clones only and misses some. The data show tens of thousands of clones, with around 79% seen just once and 2% to 3% held by the top ten. Material for sequencing was PBMCs. This receptor was identified in a young man in good health and CMV-seronegative.

CDR3 nucleotides: TGTGCCAGCAGCTTGGGGGGACTAGCGGGTTTCTACAATGAGCAGTTCTTC. Translated, it gives CASSLGGLAGFYNEQFF. This chain joins TRBV5-4 and TRBJ2-1; 12 nucleotides align to TRBD2. Germline-derived CDR1 and CDR2 are SGHNT and YYREEE (reference sequence). V lost 0 bases and J lost 3; bases outside the gene matches: 4. The CDR3 runs 17 residues.